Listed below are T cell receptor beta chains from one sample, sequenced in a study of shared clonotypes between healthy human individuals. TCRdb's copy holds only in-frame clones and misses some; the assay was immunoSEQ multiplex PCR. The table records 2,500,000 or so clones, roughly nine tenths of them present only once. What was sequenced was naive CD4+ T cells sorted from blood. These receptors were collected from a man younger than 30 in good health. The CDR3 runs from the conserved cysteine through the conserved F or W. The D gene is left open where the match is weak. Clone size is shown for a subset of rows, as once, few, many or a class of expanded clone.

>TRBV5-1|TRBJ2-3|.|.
CASSSRTDSTDTQYF
TGCGCCAGCAGCTCTAGGACAGACAGCACAGATACGCAGTATTTT
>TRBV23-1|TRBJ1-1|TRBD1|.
CASSQKDRVLAPPEAFF
TGCGCCAGCAGTCAGAAGGACAGGGTGCTAGCACCCCCTGAAGCTTTCTTT
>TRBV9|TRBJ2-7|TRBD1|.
CASSVEEGTGGTYEQYF
TGTGCCAGCAGCGTAGAGGAGGGGACAGGGGGCACCTACGAGCAGTACTTC
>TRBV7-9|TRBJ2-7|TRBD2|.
CASSLYRAGAGEQYF
TGTGCCAGCAGCTTATATCGGGCGGGAGCGGGCGAGCAGTACTTC
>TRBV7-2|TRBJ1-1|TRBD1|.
CASSLVTGGTEAFF
TGTGCCAGCAGCTTAGTAACAGGGGGAACTGAAGCTTTCTTT
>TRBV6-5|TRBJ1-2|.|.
CASMGTNYGYTF
TGTGCCAGCATGGGGACCAACTATGGCTACACCTTC
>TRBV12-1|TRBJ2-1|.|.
CASSSRGGIVYEQFF
TGTGCCAGCAGCTCCCGGGGGGGCATTGTCTATGAGCAGTTCTTC
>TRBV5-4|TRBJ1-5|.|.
CASSSDPAGNQPQHF
TGTGCCAGCAGCTCGGACCCGGCGGGCAATCAGCCCCAGCATTTT
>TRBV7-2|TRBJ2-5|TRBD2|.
CASSFGGGLVETQYF
TGTGCCAGCAGCTTTGGGGGAGGGCTTGTGGAGACCCAGTACTTC
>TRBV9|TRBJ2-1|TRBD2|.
CASSATGLAGEKQFF
TGTGCCAGCAGCGCCACCGGACTAGCGGGGGAGAAGCAGTTCTTC
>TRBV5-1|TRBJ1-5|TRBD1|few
CASRKTGPNQPQHF
TGCGCCAGCAGGAAGACAGGGCCCAATCAGCCCCAGCATTTT
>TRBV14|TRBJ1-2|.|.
CASSQDPTNYGYTF
TGTGCCAGCAGCCAAGATCCCACTAACTATGGCTACACCTTC
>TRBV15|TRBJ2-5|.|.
CATSRDRGQETQYF
TGTGCCACCAGCAGAGATAGAGGCCAAGAGACCCAGTACTTC
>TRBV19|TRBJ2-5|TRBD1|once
CASSRVTGETQYF
TGTGCCAGTAGCCGTGTGACAGGGGAGACCCAGTACTTC
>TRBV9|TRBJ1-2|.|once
CASSVAGGNPYGYTF
TGTGCCAGCAGCGTAGCTGGGGGGAATCCCTATGGCTACACCTTC
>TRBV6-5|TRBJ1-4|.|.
CASSYLGAAQEKLFF
TGTGCCAGCAGTTACCTCGGGGCCGCGCAGGAAAAACTGTTTTTT
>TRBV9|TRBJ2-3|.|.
CASSPTSLSTDTQYF
TGTGCCAGCAGCCCAACAAGTCTAAGCACAGATACGCAGTATTTT
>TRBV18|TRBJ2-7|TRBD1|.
CASSQGQSRTYEQYF
TGTGCCAGCTCACAGGGACAGAGCCGTACCTACGAGCAGTACTTC
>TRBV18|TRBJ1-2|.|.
CASSPRDINYGYTF
TGTGCCAGCTCACCGAGGGACATCAACTATGGCTACACCTTC
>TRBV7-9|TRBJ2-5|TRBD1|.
CASSSPDRGTETQYF
TGTGCCAGCAGCTCGCCGGACAGGGGGACGGAGACCCAGTACTTC
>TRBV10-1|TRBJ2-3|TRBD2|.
CASSPGGTDTQYF
TGCGCCAGCTCCCCGGGGGGAACAGATACGCAGTATTTT
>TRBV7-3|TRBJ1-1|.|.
CASSAGLNTEAFF
TGTGCCAGCAGCGCCGGATTGAACACTGAAGCTTTCTTT
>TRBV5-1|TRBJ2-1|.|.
CASSLKPLSYNEQFF
TGCGCCAGCAGCTTGAAACCACTCTCCTACAATGAGCAGTTCTTC
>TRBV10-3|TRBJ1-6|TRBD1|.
CAINKGQGISPLHF
TGTGCCATCAATAAAGGACAGGGAATATCACCCCTCCACTTT
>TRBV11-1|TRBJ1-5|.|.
CASSPPDGGANSNQPQHF
TGTGCCAGCAGCCCCCCGGATGGGGGGGCCAATAGCAATCAGCCCCAGCATTTT
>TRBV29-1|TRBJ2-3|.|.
CSVVEGIRTDTQYF
TGCAGCGTTGTTGAGGGAATACGCACAGATACGCAGTATTTT
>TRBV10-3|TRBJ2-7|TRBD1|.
CAIGTGESSYEQYF
TGTGCCATTGGAACAGGGGAAAGCTCCTACGAGCAGTACTTC
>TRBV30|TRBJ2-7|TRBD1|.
CAWRGQGVYEQYF
TGTGCCTGGAGGGGACAGGGTGTCTACGAGCAGTACTTC
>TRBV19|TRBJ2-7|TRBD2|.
CASSTGLSLNEQYF
TGTGCCAGTAGTACGGGACTAAGCCTAAACGAGCAGTACTTC
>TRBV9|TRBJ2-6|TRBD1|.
CASSVTTGTGSPGANVLTF
TGTGCCAGCAGCGTAACTACCGGGACAGGGTCTCCTGGGGCCAACGTCCTGACTTTC
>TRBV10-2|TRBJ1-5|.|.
CASSVGGASNQPQHF
TGCGCCAGCAGTGTGGGGGGGGCCAGCAATCAGCCCCAGCATTTT
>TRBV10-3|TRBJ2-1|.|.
CAISESMGEAQFF
TGTGCCATCAGTGAGTCCATGGGGGAGGCACAGTTCTTC
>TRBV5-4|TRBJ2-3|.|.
CASSTGARTSTDTQYF
TGTGCCAGCAGTACCGGGGCCAGGACTAGCACAGATACGCAGTATTTT
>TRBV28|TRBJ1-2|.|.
CASSSGSYGYTF
TGTGCCAGCAGTTCAGGGTCCTATGGCTACACCTTC
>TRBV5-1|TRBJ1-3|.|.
CASSLDGGLYSGNTIYF
TGCGCCAGCAGCTTGGATGGCGGACTATACTCTGGAAACACCATATATTTT
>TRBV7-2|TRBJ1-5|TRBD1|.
CASSSRDRGNQPQHF
TGTGCCAGCAGCTCCCGGGACAGGGGCAATCAGCCCCAGCATTTT